This T cell receptor beta chain comes out of a study of response to subunit inactivated influenza vaccine. Study-level points and caveats: The authors put forward the suggestion that each seasonal influenza vaccination may bring in only a limited number of new T cells.

TCRdb re-called the RT-PCR reads with MiXCR, one entry per CDR3 protein. The top ten clones hold about 9.4% of a sample with about 800,000 distinct CDR3 sequences, about 20% of them seen once. Comments on this clonotype: Antigen specificity is unknown.

CDR1 is SGHDT and CDR2 is YYEEEE in the germline V gene. The CDR3 covers 12 residues. The V end lost 0 bases, the J end lost 4 bases, and 4 bases lay between the germline ends. The sequence was obtained from a man aged 45-65 years who received an inactivated influenza vaccine. The sample consisted of PBMCs from blood, taken roughly 5 days after vaccination. The genes are TRBV5-6 and TRBJ2-5, with D uncertain. The CDR3 is CASSLDTETQYF. CDR3 nucleotides: TGTGCCAGCAGCTTGGATACAGAGACCCAGTACTTC.